This record concerns one T cell receptor (beta chain) sequence. Its target is not known. Germline V gene lookup returns CDR1 MRHNA and CDR2 SNTAGT. V dropped 5 bases and J dropped 4 bases, with 8 bases sitting between them. This CDR3 spans 13 amino acids. Here immunoSEQ multiplex PCR was the method, and the copy in TCRdb shows in-frame clones only, minus some. The sample shows millions of clones, under 95% of them seen only once. The data are from a study of shared clonotypes between healthy human individuals. Findings and caveats of the study: An anticipated effect of sequencing depth on clonotype sharing among donors was recognized.

Naive CD8 populations comprised CD45RO-negative cells positively selected for CCR7, excluding terminally differentiated effector memory CD45RA+ cells. The sequencing input was naive CD8+ T cells from PBMCs. The TCR originated in a man between 18 and 29 years old in good health. Some clones in this sample may be carry-over from other donors' samples. J is TRBJ2-2 and V is TRBV6-4; tentatively, D is TRBD1 (5 bases). As DNA, the CDR3 is TGTGCCAGCAGTTCAACAGGCACCGGGGAGCTGTTTTTT. This encodes CASSSTGTGELFF.